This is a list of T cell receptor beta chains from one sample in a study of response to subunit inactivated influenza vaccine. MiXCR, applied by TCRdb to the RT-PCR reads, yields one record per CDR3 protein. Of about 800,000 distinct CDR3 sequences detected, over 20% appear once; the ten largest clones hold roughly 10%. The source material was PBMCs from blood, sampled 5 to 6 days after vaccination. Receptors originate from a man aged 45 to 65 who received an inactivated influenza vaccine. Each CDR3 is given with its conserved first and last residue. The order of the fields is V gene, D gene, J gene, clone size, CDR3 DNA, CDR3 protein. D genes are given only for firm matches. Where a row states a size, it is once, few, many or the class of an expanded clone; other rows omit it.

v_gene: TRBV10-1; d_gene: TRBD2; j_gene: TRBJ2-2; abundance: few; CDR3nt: TGCGCCAGCAGTGAACTTAGCGGGACGGGCGGGGAGCTGTTTTTT; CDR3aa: CASSELSGTGGELFF
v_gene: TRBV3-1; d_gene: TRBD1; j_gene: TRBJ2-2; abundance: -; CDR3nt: TGTGCCAGCAGCCAAGATAGGAGACAGGGTTACACCGGGGAGCTGTTTTTT; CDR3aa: CASSQDRRQGYTGELFF
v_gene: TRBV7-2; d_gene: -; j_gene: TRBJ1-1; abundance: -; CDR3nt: TGTGCCAGCAGCTTAGTAGGTAACAGGGTGAACACTGAAGCTTTCTTT; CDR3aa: CASSLVGNRVNTEAFF
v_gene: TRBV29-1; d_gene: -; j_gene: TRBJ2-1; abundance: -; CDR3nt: TGCAGCGTTGAGGCGGCCGGGGACTCTTCGGACTTC; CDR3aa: CSVEAAGDSSDF
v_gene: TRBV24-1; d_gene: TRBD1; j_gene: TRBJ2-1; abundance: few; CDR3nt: TGTGCCACCAGTGATAAACAGGGGTACAATGAGCAGTTCTTC; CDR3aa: CATSDKQGYNEQFF
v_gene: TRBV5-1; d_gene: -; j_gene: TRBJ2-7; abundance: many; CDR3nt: TGCGCCAGCAGCTTGGCCTACGGGACCCTCTCCCGGCAGTACTTC; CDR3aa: CASSLAYGTLSRQYF
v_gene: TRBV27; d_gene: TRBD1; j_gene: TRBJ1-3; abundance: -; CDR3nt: TGTGCCAGCAGGCCGCGACAGGGAGACACCATATATTTT; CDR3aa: CASRPRQGDTIYF
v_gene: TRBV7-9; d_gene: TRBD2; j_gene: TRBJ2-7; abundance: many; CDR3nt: TGTGCCAGCAGCTTAGGGCTAGCGGGGGACTCCTACGAGCAGTACTTC; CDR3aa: CASSLGLAGDSYEQYF
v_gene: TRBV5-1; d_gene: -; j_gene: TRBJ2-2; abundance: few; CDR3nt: TGCGCCAGCAAGGGCAGATTAAACACCGGGGAGCTGTTTTTT; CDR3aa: CASKGRLNTGELFF
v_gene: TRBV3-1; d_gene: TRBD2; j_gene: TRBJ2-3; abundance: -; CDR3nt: TGTGCCAGCAGCCCCCCGGGGGGGCGCACAGATACGCAGTATTTT; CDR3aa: CASSPPGGRTDTQYF
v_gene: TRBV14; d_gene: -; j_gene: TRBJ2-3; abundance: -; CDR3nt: TGTGCCAGCAGCCAACCTAGTCGGGGTACGCAGTATTTT; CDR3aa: CASSQPSRGTQYF
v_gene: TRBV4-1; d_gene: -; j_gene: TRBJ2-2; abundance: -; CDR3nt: TGCGCCAGCAGCCACAGGGAGAACACCGGGGAGCTGTTTTTT; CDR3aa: CASSHRENTGELFF